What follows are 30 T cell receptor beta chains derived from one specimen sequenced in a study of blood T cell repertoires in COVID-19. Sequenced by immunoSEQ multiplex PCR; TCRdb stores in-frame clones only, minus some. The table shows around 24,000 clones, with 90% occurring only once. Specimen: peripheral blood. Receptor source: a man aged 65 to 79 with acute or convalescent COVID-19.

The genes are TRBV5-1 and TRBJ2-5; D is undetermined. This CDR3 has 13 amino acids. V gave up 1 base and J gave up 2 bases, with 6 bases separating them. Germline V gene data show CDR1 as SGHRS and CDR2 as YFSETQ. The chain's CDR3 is CASSLTVQETQYF. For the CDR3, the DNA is TGCGCCAGCAGCTTGACGGTGCAAGAGACCCAGTACTTC.

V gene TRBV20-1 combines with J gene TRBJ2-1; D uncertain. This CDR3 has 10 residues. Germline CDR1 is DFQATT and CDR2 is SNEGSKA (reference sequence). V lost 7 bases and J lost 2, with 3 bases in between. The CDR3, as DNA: TGCAGTGTCGCCTACAATGAGCAGTTCTTC. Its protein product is CSVAYNEQFF.

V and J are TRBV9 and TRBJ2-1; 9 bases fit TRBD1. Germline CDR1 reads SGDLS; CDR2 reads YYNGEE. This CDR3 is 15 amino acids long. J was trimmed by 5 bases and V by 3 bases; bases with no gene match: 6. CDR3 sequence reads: CASSATGTGHNEQFF. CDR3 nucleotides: TGTGCCAGCAGCGCAACCGGGACAGGGCACAATGAGCAGTTCTTC.

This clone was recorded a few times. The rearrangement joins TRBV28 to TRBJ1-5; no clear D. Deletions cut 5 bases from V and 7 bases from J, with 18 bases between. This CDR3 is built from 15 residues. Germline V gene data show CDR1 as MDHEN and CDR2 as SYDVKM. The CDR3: CASSPPDITRQPQHF. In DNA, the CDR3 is TGTGCCAGCAGTCCTCCCGACATAACGAGACAGCCCCAGCATTTT.

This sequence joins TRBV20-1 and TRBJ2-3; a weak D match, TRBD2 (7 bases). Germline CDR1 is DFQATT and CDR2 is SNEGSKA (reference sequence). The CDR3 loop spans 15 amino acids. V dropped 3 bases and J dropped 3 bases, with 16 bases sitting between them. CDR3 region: CSASGGAGETDTQYF. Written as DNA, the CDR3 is TGCAGTGCTAGTGGGGGGGCGGGAGAAACAGATACGCAGTATTTT.

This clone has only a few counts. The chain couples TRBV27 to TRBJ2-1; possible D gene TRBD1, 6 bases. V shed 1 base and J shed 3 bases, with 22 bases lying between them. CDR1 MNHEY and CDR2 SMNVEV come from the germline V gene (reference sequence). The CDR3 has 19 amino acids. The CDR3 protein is CASSLLDSRGELGYNEQFF. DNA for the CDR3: TGTGCCAGCAGTTTATTGGACAGCCGGGGCGAGCTGGGCTACAATGAGCAGTTCTTC.

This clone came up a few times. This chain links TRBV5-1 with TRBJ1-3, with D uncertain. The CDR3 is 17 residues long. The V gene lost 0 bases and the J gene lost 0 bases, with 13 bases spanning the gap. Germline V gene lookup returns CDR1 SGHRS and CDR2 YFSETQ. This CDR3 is CASSLAGGSSSGNTIYF. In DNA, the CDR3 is TGCGCCAGCAGCTTGGCCGGAGGTTCAAGCTCTGGAAACACCATATATTTT.

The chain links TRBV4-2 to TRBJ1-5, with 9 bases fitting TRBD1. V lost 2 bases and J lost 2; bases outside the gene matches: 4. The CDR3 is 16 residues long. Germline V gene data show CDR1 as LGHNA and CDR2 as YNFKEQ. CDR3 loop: CASSQSRTGGNQPQHF. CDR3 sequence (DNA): TGTGCCAGCAGCCAATCGAGGACAGGGGGCAATCAGCCCCAGCATTTT.

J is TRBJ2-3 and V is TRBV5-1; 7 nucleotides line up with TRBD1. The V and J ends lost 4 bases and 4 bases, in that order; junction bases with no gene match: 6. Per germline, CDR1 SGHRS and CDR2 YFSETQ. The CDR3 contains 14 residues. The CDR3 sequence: CASSGGQSPDTQYF. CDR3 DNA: TGCGCCAGCAGCGGGGGACAGTCCCCAGATACGCAGTATTTT.

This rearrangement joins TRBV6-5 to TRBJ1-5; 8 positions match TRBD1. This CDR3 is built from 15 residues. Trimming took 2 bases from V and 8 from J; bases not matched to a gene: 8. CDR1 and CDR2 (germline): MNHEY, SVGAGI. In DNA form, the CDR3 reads TGTGCCAGCAGTTACCAACAGGGGGACAGAGAGCCCCAGCATTTT. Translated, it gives CASSYQQGDREPQHF.

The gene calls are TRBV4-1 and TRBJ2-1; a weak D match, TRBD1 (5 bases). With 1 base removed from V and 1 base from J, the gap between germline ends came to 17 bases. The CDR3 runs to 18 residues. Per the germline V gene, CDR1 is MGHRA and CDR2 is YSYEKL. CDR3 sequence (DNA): TGCGCCAGCAGCCAAGGGATGCGAGCTAGGGGATCCTACAATGAGCAGTTCTTC. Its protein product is CASSQGMRARGSYNEQFF.

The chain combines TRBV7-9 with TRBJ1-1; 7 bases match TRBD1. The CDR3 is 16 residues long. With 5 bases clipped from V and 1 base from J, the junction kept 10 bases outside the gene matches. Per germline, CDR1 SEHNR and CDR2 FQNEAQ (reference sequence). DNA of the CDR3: TGTGCCAGCAGCCTTAGACAGGGCCTATCGAACACTGAAGCTTTCTTT. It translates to CASSLRQGLSNTEAFF.

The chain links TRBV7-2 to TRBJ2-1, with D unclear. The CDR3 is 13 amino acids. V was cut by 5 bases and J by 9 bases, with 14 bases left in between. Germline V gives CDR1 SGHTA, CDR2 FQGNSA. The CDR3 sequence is CASSPARLGEQFF. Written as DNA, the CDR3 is TGTGCCAGCAGCCCCGCGCGGTTGGGTGAGCAGTTCTTC.

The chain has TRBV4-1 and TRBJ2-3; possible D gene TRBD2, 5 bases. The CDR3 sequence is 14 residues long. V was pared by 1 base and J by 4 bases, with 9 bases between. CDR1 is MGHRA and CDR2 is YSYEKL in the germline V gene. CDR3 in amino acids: CASSQVNGADTQYF. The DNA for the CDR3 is TGCGCCAGCAGCCAAGTGAACGGGGCAGATACGCAGTATTTT.

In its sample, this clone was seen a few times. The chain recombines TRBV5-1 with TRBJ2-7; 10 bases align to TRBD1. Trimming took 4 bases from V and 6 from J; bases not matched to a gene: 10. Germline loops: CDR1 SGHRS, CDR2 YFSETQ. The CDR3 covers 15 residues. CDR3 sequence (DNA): TGCGCCAGCAGCCACCCACCGGGACAGGGGAGCGAGCAGTACTTC. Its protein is CASSHPPGQGSEQYF.

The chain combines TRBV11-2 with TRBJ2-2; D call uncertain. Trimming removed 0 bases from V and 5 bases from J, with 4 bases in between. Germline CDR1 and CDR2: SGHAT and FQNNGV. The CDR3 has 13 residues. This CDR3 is CASSLDLTGELFF. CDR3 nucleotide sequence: TGTGCCAGCAGCTTAGATCTAACCGGGGAGCTGTTTTTT.

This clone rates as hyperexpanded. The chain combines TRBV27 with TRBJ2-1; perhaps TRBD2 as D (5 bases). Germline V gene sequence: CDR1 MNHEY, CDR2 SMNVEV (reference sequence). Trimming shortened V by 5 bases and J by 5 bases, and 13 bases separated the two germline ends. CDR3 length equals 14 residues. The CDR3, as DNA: TGTGCCAGCAGTACCCGAGGGCCCAACAATGAGCAGTTCTTC. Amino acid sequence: CASSTRGPNNEQFF.

This chain's CDR3 is CASSSSRDRGASFYEQYF. In nucleotides, the CDR3 is TGTGCCAGCAGCTCGTCCCGGGACAGGGGAGCGTCCTTCTACGAGCAGTACTTC. This chain uses TRBV7-9 with TRBJ2-7, with 10 bases identical to TRBD1. CDR1 and CDR2 from the germline V gene are SEHNR and FQNEAQ (reference sequence). V dropped 4 bases and J dropped 3; count of bases not matched to a gene: 15. CDR3 length equals 18 residues.

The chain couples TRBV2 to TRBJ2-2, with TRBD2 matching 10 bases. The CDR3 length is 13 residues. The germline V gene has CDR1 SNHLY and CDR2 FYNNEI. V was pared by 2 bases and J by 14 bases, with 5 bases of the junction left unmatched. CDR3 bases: TGTGCCAGCAGTGAACAGCGGGAGGGCCTACTGTTTTTT. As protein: CASSEQREGLLFF. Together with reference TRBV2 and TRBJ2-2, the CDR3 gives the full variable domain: EPEVTQTPSHQVTQMGQEVILRCVPISNHLYFYWYRQILGQKVEFLVSFYNNEISEKSEIFDDQFSVERPDGSNFTLKIRSTKLEDSAMYFCASSEQREGLLFFGEGSRLTVL.

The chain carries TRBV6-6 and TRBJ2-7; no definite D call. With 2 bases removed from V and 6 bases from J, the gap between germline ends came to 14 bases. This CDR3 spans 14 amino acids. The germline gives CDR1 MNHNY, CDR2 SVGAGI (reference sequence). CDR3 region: CASSYDPGVGEQYF. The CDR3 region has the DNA TGTGCCAGCAGTTACGATCCGGGTGTGGGCGAGCAGTACTTC.

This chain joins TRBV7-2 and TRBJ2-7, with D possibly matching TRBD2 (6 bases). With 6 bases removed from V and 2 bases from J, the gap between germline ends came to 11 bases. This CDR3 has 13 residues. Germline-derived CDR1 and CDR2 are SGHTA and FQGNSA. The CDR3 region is CASRAGLPYEQYF. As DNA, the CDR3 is TGTGCCAGCAGGGCGGGACTGCCCTACGAGCAGTACTTC.

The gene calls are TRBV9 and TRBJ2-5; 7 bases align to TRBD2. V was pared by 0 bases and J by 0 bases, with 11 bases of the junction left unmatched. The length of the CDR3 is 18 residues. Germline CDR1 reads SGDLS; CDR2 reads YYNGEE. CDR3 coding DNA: TGTGCCAGCAGCGTAGGGTCTAGCGGAGATGCGTACCAAGAGACCCAGTACTTC. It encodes CASSVGSSGDAYQETQYF.

CDR3 bases: TGTGCCATCAACGGCGGCAGGGGCGCTGAAGCTTTCTTT. It specifies CAINGGRGAEAFF. The rearrangement uses TRBV10-3 and TRBJ1-1, with D tentatively TRBD1 (6 bases). Trimming shortened V by 7 bases and J by 6 bases, and 15 bases separated the two germline ends. Germline values: CDR1 ENHRY, CDR2 SYGVKD. This CDR3 spans 13 amino acids.

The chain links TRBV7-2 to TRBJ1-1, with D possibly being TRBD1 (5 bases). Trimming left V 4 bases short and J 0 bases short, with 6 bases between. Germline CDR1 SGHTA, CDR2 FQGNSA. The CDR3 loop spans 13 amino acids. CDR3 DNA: TGTGCCAGCAGCTCGACAGTGAACACTGAAGCTTTCTTT. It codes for CASSSTVNTEAFF. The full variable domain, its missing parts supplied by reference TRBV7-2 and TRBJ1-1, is GAGVSQSPSNKVTEKGKDVELRCDPISGHTALYWYRQSLGQGLEFLIYFQGNSAPDKSGLPSDRFSAERTGGSVSTLTIQRTQQEDSAVYLCASSSTVNTEAFFGQGTRLTVV.

For the CDR3, the DNA is TGTGCCACCAGCGCCTTACAGGGGGCGGGGGACTATGGCTACACCTTC. Its protein product is CATSALQGAGDYGYTF. The genes are TRBV15 and TRBJ1-2; 9 bases match TRBD1. CDR1 and CDR2 from the germline V gene are LNHNV and YYDKDF (reference sequence). V shed 5 bases and J 3 bases; nucleotides not matched to a gene: 10. The CDR3 has 16 amino acids.

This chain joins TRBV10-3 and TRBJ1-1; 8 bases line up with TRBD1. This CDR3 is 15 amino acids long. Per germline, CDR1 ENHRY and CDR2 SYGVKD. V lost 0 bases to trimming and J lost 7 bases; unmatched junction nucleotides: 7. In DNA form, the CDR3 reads TGTGCCATCAGTGAGTCCGGCCAGGGGGCGAGTGAAGCTTTCTTT. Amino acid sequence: CAISESGQGASEAFF.

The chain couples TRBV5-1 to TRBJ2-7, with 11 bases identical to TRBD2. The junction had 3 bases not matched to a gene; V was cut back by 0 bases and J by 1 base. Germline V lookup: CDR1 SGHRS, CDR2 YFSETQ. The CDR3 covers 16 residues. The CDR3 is CASSLGSSGGSYEQYF. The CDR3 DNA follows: TGCGCCAGCAGCTTGGGATCTAGCGGGGGGTCCTACGAGCAGTACTTC.

CDR3 protein: CASSLYISGDTQYF. The CDR3 nucleotides are TGTGCCAGCAGTCTGTATATCTCGGGAGATACGCAGTATTTT. The chain combines TRBV27 with TRBJ2-3; no firm D call. V was pared by 5 bases and J by 5 bases, with 14 bases between. The CDR3 is 14 amino acids. The germline V gene has CDR1 MNHEY and CDR2 SMNVEV (reference sequence).

The CDR3 DNA follows: TGTGCCAGCAGTTTAGACCCGCAGGGATCTAGCACAGATACGCAGTATTTT. As protein: CASSLDPQGSSTDTQYF. V is TRBV27 and J is TRBJ2-3; maybe TRBD1 (5 bases). Trimming pared 2 bases from V and 0 bases from J, leaving 15 bases between. The CDR3 extends over 17 amino acids. The germline gives CDR1 MNHEY, CDR2 SMNVEV (reference sequence).

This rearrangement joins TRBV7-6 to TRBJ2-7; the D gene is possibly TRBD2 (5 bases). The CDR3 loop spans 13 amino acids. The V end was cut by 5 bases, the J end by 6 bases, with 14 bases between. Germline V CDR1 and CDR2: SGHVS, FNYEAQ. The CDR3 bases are TGTGCCAGCAGCCCCGGACTGGCCGTCGAGCAGTACTTC. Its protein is CASSPGLAVEQYF. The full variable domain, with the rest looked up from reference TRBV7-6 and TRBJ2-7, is GAGVSQSPRYKVTKRGQDVALRCDPISGHVSLYWYRQALGQGPEFLTYFNYEAQQDKSGLPNDRFSAERPEGSISTLTIQRTEQRDSAMYRCASSPGLAVEQYFGPGTRLTVT.